This T cell receptor beta chain originates from a study of regulatory T cells in long-lasting Graves disease. CDR3 size: 15 residues. Germline V gene lookup returns CDR1 SGHRS and CDR2 YFSETQ. V dropped 2 bases and J dropped 2 bases, with 11 bases sitting between them. This clonotype has a handful of counts. Time point indicated: persistent/refractory GD, antithyroid drugs over 5 years with positive TRAb. From PBMCs, RNA was extracted and then used to make the TCR library. Relying on iRepertoire HTBI primers and Arm-PCR of CDR3 regions, the team built TCR beta libraries. MiXCR, run by TCRdb on the multiplex PCR reads, gives a single entry per CDR3 protein. The profile shows 700,000 or so distinct CDR3 sequences, around 30% of them singletons.

This TCR came from a female donor with Graves disease. This chain joins TRBV5-1 and TRBJ2-1; maybe TRBD2 (6 bases). The specimen comprised peripheral blood mononuclear cells (PBMCs), sampled when the disease was refractory, from a patient treated with antithyroid drugs. The chain's CDR3 is CASSFSGVTYNEQFF. The CDR3 coding sequence is TGCGCCAGCAGCTTTAGCGGAGTCACCTACAATGAGCAGTTCTTC. Based on the CDR3 plus reference TRBV5-1 and TRBJ2-1, the full variable domain is KAGVTQTPRYLIKTRGQQVTLSCSPISGHRSVSWYQQTPGQGLQFLFEYFSETQRNKGNFPGRFSGRQFSNSRSEMNVSTLELGDSALYLCASSFSGVTYNEQFFGPGTRLTVL.